This TCR beta chain originates from a study of blood T cell repertoires in COVID-19. Sequencing used immunoSEQ multiplex PCR; TCRdb keeps in-frame clones, though not all of them. The table lists a few hundred thousand clones, approximately 85% of them singletons, with roughly 5.5% in the top ten. Trimming at V came to 6 bases and at J to 2 bases, leaving 8 bases not matched to a gene. Germline CDR1 reads MDHEN; CDR2 reads SYDVKM. This CDR3 is 16 amino acids long. Enrolled during active infection, Seattle patients were then followed longitudinally. The rearrangement uses TRBV28 and TRBJ2-2, with 8 bases aligning to TRBD2. Sequencing was performed on peripheral blood. The sequence derives from a woman aged 70-85 years with COVID-19, enrolled during active disease. CDR3 protein: CASSQTSGSNTGELFF. In DNA form, the CDR3 reads TGTGCCAGCAGCCAAACTAGCGGCTCTAACACCGGGGAGCTGTTTTTT.